This is a list of T cell receptor beta chains from one sample in a study of radiotherapy plus CTLA-4 blockade in lung cancer. Produced via immunoSEQ multiplex PCR; TCRdb's table is partial and in-frame only. The table includes 50,000 to 60,000 clones, approximately 79% detected once. This material consisted of peripheral blood, taken from a patient treated with radiotherapy plus ipilimumab. These receptors were collected from a human donor with non-small cell lung cancer who had a complete response to radiotherapy plus ipilimumab. Each CDR3 is given with its conserved first and last residue. Each record gives: clone size, D gene, V gene, J gene, CDR3 protein, CDR3 DNA. The D gene is left open where the match is weak. A row's size may be missing; if present it is once, few, many or a size class.

NA,NA,TRBV5-6,TRBJ2-4,CASSSTIKNIQYF,TGTGCCAGCAGCTCGACAATCAAAAACATTCAGTACTTC
once,NA,TRBV18,TRBJ1-4,CASSPVGQANEKLFF,TGTGCCAGCTCACCTGTAGGACAAGCGAATGAAAAACTGTTTTTT
NA,NA,TRBV9,TRBJ1-6,CASSASPGQTNSPLHF,TGTGCCAGCAGCGCCTCGCCGGGACAAACAAATTCACCCCTCCACTTT
NA,TRBD1,TRBV7-2,TRBJ1-5,CASSPDRGQPQHF,TGTGCCAGCAGCCCCGACAGGGGTCAGCCCCAGCATTTT
NA,NA,TRBV6-1,TRBJ1-5,CASSEARRSPPNQPQHF,TGTGCCAGCAGTGAAGCCCGCAGGTCTCCTCCGAATCAGCCCCAGCATTTT
few,NA,TRBV29-1,TRBJ2-2,CSGGQSGGELFF,TGCAGCGGTGGACAGTCGGGCGGGGAGCTGTTTTTT
NA,TRBD1,TRBV19,TRBJ1-1,CASRAGTGANTEAFF,TGTGCCAGTAGGGCCGGGACAGGGGCGAACACTGAAGCTTTCTTT
NA,NA,TRBV18,TRBJ1-2,CASSPPADYLSYTF,TGTGCCAGCTCACCTCCGGCGGACTACTTGAGCTACACCTTC
NA,NA,TRBV29-1,TRBJ1-1,CSVEAGLEAFF,TGCAGCGTTGAGGCTGGACTTGAAGCTTTCTTT
NA,NA,TRBV9,TRBJ1-1,CASSVASGEAFF,TGTGCCAGCAGCGTAGCGTCAGGAGAAGCTTTCTTT
NA,TRBD1,TRBV4-1,TRBJ1-2,CASSRNLDRVSGYTF,TGCGCCAGCAGCCGAAACCTAGACAGGGTTAGTGGCTACACCTTC
few,NA,TRBV19,TRBJ1-1,CASSMRVWTEAFF,TGTGCCAGTAGTATGAGGGTGTGGACTGAAGCTTTCTTT
NA,TRBD2,TRBV6-5,TRBJ2-7,CASSYDPGLSYEQYF,TGTGCCAGCAGTTACGACCCGGGACTATCTTACGAGCAGTACTTC
few,TRBD1,TRBV4-3,TRBJ1-3,CASSQKTTTGPGNTIYF,TGCGCCAGCAGCCAAAAAACGACGACAGGGCCTGGAAACACCATATATTTT
NA,TRBD1,TRBV5-5,TRBJ2-7,CASSPVAGGTYEQYF,TGTGCCAGCAGCCCGGTCGCAGGGGGTACCTACGAGCAGTACTTC
NA,TRBD1,TRBV2,TRBJ1-5,CASRDRAGGMEPQHF,TGTGCCAGCCGCGACAGGGCGGGGGGGATGGAGCCCCAGCATTTT
NA,NA,TRBV11-2,TRBJ2-2,CATNMEQITGELFF,TGTGCCACCAACATGGAACAGATCACCGGGGAGCTGTTTTTT
NA,NA,TRBV30,TRBJ1-5,CAWSSSDRTYQPQHF,TGTGCCTGGAGTTCCTCGGACAGAACCTATCAGCCCCAGCATTTT
NA,NA,TRBV5-1,TRBJ1-4,CASSWGGEIEKLFF,TGCGCCAGCAGCTGGGGGGGTGAAATTGAAAAACTGTTTTTT
NA,TRBD1,TRBV10-2,TRBJ2-3,CASTFEGATDTQYF,TGCGCCAGCACTTTTGAGGGGGCGACAGATACGCAGTATTTT